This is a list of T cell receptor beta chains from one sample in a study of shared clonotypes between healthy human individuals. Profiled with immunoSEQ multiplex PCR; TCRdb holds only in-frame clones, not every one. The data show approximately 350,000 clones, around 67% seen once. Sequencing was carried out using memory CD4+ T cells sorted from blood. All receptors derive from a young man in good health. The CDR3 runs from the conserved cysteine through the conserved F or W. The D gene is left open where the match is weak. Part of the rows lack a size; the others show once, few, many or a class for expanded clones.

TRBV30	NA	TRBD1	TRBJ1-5	TGTGCCTGGAACCCGGACAGGAATCAGCCCCAGCATTTT	CAWNPDRNQPQHF
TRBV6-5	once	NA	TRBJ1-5	TGTGCCAGCAGTTCCGGTACTCCAAATCAGCCCCAGCATTTT	CASSSGTPNQPQHF
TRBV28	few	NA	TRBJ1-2	TGTGCCAGCAGTTTCGGGGGCTCCTACTATGGCTACACCTTC	CASSFGGSYYGYTF
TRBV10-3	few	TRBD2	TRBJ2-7	TGTGCCATCAGTGCTCCGACTAGCATCGAGCAGTACTTC	CAISAPTSIEQYF
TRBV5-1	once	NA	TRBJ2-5	TGCGCCAGCAGCTTGGGCCATTACCAAGAGACCCAGTACTTC	CASSLGHYQETQYF
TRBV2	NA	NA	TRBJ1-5	TGTGCCAGCAGCCCGAATCTCGACAGCGGAAATCAGCCCCAGCATTTT	CASSPNLDSGNQPQHF
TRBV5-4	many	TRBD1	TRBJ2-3	TGTGCCAGCTCTATGAAGGCAGGGGGAGATACGCAGTATTTT	CASSMKAGGDTQYF
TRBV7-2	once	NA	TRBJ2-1	TGTGCCACCACAGAAGCTGTAAGCTCCTACAATGAGCAGTTCTTC	CATTEAVSSYNEQFF
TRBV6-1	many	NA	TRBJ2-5	TGTGCCAGCAGTGAAAATGACCGGTGGGCCCAGTACTTC	CASSENDRWAQYF
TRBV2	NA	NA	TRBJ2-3	TGTGCCAGCAGTGAATCTTCGGCCTGGGGGGATACGCAGTATTTT	CASSESSAWGDTQYF
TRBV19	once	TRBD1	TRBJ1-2	TGTGCCAGTAGTATTGTGTCCGGTGGGTCACCTGGGGGGACAGGGGCCTATGGCTACACCTTC	CASSIVSGGSPGGTGAYGYTF
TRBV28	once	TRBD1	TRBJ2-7	TGTGCCACGGAAAGACAGGGGGTGTCCTACGAGCAGTACTTC	CATERQGVSYEQYF
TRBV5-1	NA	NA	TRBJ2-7	TGCGCCAGCAGCATACCACAGAGTTACGAGCAGTACTTC	CASSIPQSYEQYF
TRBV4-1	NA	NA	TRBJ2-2	TGCGCCAGCAGCAGCCAAGGTCGTGGGGGTACTGGGGAGCTGTTTTTT	CASSSQGRGGTGELFF
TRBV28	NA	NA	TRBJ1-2	TGTGCCACCGAGGACATCGCCTATGGCTACACCTTC	CATEDIAYGYTF
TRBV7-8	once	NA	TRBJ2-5	TGTGCCAGCAGCTTGCGGTCAGGGTGGCGGCAAGAGACCCAGTACTTC	CASSLRSGWRQETQYF
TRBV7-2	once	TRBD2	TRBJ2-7	TGTGCCAGCAGCTTACAGACTAGCGGAATTCCACCCTACGAGCAGTACTTC	CASSLQTSGIPPYEQYF
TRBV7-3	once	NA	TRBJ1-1	TGTGCCAGCAGCTTAACGCCAAAGGGGACTGAAGCTTTCTTT	CASSLTPKGTEAFF
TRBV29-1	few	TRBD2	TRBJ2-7	TGCAGCGTTACGACTAGCTTCGACGAGCAGTACTTC	CSVTTSFDEQYF
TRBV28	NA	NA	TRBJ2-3	TGTGCCAGCCAGCGGGTAAAATCAGATACGCAGTATTTT	CASQRVKSDTQYF
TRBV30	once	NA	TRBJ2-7	TGTGCCCGGGACCGGGACAGCTTTCGGGGGGAGCAGTACTTC	CARDRDSFRGEQYF
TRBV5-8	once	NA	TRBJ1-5	TGTGCCAGCAGCTTGGGACAGTCTCAAACTCAGCCCCAGCATTTT	CASSLGQSQTQPQHF
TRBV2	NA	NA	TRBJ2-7	TGTGCCAGCAGTTTCACTAGGGACGAGCAGTACTTC	CASSFTRDEQYF
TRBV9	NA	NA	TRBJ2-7	TGTGCCAGCAGCGTAGCGCCGGCCGCCGAGCAGTACTTC	CASSVAPAAEQYF
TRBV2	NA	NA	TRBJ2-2	TGTGCCAGCGGTGTGGGAGGGAACACCGGGGAGCTGTTTTTT	CASGVGGNTGELFF
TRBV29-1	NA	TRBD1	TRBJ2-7	TGCAGCGTTGTACAATCCGGGACAGTTTACGAGCAGTACTTC	CSVVQSGTVYEQYF
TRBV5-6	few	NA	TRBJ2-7	TGTGCCAGCAGCTTGGGCGAGGTCCGGAGAGCTTCCTACGAGCAGTACTTC	CASSLGEVRRASYEQYF
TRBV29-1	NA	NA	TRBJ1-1	TGCAGCGTTGTTCAGGGAGGGGGAGCTTTCTTT	CSVVQGGGAFF
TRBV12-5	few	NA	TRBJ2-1	TGTGCTAGTGGTCCGTCGGTCGGGGAGCAGTTCTTC	CASGPSVGEQFF
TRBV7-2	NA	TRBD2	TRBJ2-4	TGTGCCAGCAGCTCAAACCCCGGGACTAGAGGGAACATTCAGTACTTC	CASSSNPGTRGNIQYF
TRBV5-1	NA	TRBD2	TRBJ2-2	TGCGCCAGCAGCCATATAGCGGGAGCCAACACCGGGGAGCTGTTTTTT	CASSHIAGANTGELFF
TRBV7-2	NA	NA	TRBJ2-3	TGTGCCAGCAGCTTCGGCGGCAGCGGGCAATCTAATACGCAGTATTTT	CASSFGGSGQSNTQYF
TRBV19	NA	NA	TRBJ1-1	TGTGCCAGTAGTGTTCTGGGGCCGAACACTGAAGCTTTCTTT	CASSVLGPNTEAFF
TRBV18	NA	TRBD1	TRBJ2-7	TGTGCCAGCTCCCCGACAGGGGACCACGAGCAGTACTTC	CASSPTGDHEQYF
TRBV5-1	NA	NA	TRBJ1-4	TGCGCCAGCAGCTTCCTTGGGACCGGAAATGAAAAACTGTTTTTT	CASSFLGTGNEKLFF
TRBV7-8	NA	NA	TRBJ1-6	TGTGCCAGCAGCTTCGAGGGAGATTCACCCCTCCACTTT	CASSFEGDSPLHF
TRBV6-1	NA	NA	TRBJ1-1	TGTGCCAGCAGTGACGTTGCCATGTTGTCCGCAGGGCAAGCTTTCTTT	CASSDVAMLSAGQAFF
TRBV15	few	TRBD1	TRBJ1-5	TGTGCCACCAGCAGAGATTTGTCAGGGGGCCTTCAGCCCCAGCATTTT	CATSRDLSGGLQPQHF